Following are 30 T cell receptor beta chains from one sample sequenced in a study of blood T cell repertoires in COVID-19. Some clones are missing from TCRdb's copy, which holds only in-frame ones; the method was immunoSEQ multiplex PCR. The table includes 350,000 or so clones, approximately 86% detected once. Sequences were obtained from PBMCs or T cells enriched from blood (not recorded which). These receptors were obtained from a woman in her 40s with acute COVID-19.

This clone was observed once. The chain combines TRBV2 with TRBJ1-5, with 9 bases that match TRBD1. The CDR3 covers 14 residues. Germline assignment: CDR1 SNHLY and CDR2 FYNNEI. J was trimmed by 10 bases and V by 5 bases; bases with no gene match: 9. CDR3 bases: TGTGCCAGCAGTCGGGACAGGGATAGAAGCCCCCAGCATTTT. This encodes CASSRDRDRSPQHF. Variable domain in full (rest from reference TRBV2 and TRBJ1-5): EPEVTQTPSHQVTQMGQEVILRCVPISNHLYFYWYRQILGQKVEFLVSFYNNEISEKSEIFDDQFSVERPDGSNFTLKIRSTKLEDSAMYFCASSRDRDRSPQHFGDGTRLSIL.

The J gene is TRBJ1-2, the V gene TRBV9, with 7 bases aligning to TRBD1. Trimming at V came to 0 bases and at J to 7 bases, leaving 6 bases not matched to a gene. This CDR3 region has 14 residues. The germline gives CDR1 SGDLS, CDR2 YYNGEE. As DNA, the CDR3 is TGTGCCAGCAGCGTAGCGGGGACAGCGGGTGGCTACACCTTC. This sequence encodes CASSVAGTAGGYTF. Based on the CDR3 plus reference TRBV9 and TRBJ1-2, the full variable domain is DSGVTQTPKHLITATGQRVTLRCSPRSGDLSVYWYQQSLDQGLQFLIQYYNGEERAKGNILERFSAQQFPDLHSELNLSSLELGDSALYFCASSVAGTAGGYTFGSGTRLTVV.

The rearrangement links TRBV3-1 (or the pseudogene TRBV3-2) to TRBJ1-6; 8 bases agree with TRBD1. The CDR3 totals 17 residues. Per the germline V gene, CDR1 is LGHDT and CDR2 is YNNKEL (reference sequence). The junction had 11 bases not matched to a gene; V was cut back by 3 bases and J by 7 bases. The CDR3 spells CASSHETDRAGNSPLHF. The CDR3, as DNA: TGTGCCAGCAGCCATGAAACGGACAGGGCAGGAAATTCACCCCTCCACTTT.

V is TRBV7-2 and J is TRBJ2-1, with 10 nucleotides matching TRBD2. Germline V gives CDR1 SGHTA, CDR2 FQGNSA. Losses at the gene ends were 5 bases for V and 7 bases for J; bases not matched to a gene: 8. The CDR3 totals 15 residues. The CDR3 coding sequence is TGTGCCAGCAGCCAGCTAGCGGGAGAGGTGAATGAGCAGTTCTTC. Translating it yields CASSQLAGEVNEQFF. The whole variable domain, filled in from reference TRBV7-2 and TRBJ2-1, reads GAGVSQSPSNKVTEKGKDVELRCDPISGHTALYWYRQSLGQGLEFLIYFQGNSAPDKSGLPSDRFSAERTGGSVSTLTIQRTQQEDSAVYLCASSQLAGEVNEQFFGPGTRLTVL.

J is TRBJ2-5 and V is TRBV14; the match to TRBD1 covers 8 bases. V shed 3 bases, J shed 7 bases, and the junction held 7 bases outside the gene matches. Germline V CDR1 and CDR2: SGHDN, FVKESK. The CDR3 totals 14 residues. CDR3 loop: CASSHRTGRPTQYF. DNA for the CDR3: TGTGCCAGCAGCCACAGGACAGGGCGGCCGACCCAGTACTTC.

The genes are TRBV4-3 and TRBJ1-5; 9 nucleotides match TRBD1. The germline CDR1 and CDR2 sequences are LGHNA and YSLEER. V lost 4 bases to trimming and J lost 7 bases; unmatched junction nucleotides: 14. This CDR3 has 17 amino acids. The CDR3 DNA sequence: TGCGCCAGCAGCCCCGGGACAGGGTCTTCGGCCGGCCAGCCCCAGCATTTT. This translates into CASSPGTGSSAGQPQHF.

This clone came up once. The chain has TRBV5-1 and TRBJ1-4; 9 nucleotides agree with TRBD1. The CDR3 totals 15 residues. Germline values: CDR1 SGHRS, CDR2 YFSETQ. J lost 8 bases, V lost 4 bases, and 9 bases had no gene match. The CDR3 DNA is TGCGCCAGCAGCCTTCTGGGACAGGGTACAGAAAAACTGTTTTTT. It is translated as CASSLLGQGTEKLFF. The full variable domain, its missing parts supplied by reference TRBV5-1 and TRBJ1-4, is KAGVTQTPRYLIKTRGQQVTLSCSPISGHRSVSWYQQTPGQGLQFLFEYFSETQRNKGNFPGRFSGRQFSNSRSEMNVSTLELGDSALYLCASSLLGQGTEKLFFGSGTQLSVL.

The chain couples TRBV7-2 to TRBJ2-3, with TRBD2 matching 8 bases. The CDR3 loop spans 16 amino acids. The germline gives CDR1 SGHTA, CDR2 FQGNSA. Unmatched junction bases numbered 7, after V lost 3 bases and J lost 2 bases. In nucleotides, the CDR3 is TGTGCCAGCAGCTTCTCGGGAGCGGGGGTCACAGATACGCAGTATTTT. Translated: CASSFSGAGVTDTQYF.

The V and J genes are TRBV7-2 and TRBJ1-2; D is perhaps TRBD1 (6 bases). Germline CDR1 reads SGHTA; CDR2 reads FQGNSA. The CDR3 is 15 amino acids. V lost 1 base, J lost 1 base, and 10 bases lay in between. In nucleotides, the CDR3 is TGTGCCAGCAGCTTAGAGTTAGGGGGTAACTATGGCTACACCTTC. This gives the protein CASSLELGGNYGYTF.

The rearrangement joins TRBV6-4 to TRBJ1-2; 9 nucleotides line up with TRBD1. Losses at the gene ends were 4 bases for V and 2 bases for J; bases not matched to a gene: 8. Per germline, CDR1 MRHNA and CDR2 SNTAGT. The CDR3 extends over 16 amino acids. The DNA of the CDR3 is TGTGCCAGCAGTGGGGACAGGGCTTTATGGAACTATGGCTACACCTTC. This sequence encodes CASSGDRALWNYGYTF.

The chain links TRBV2 to TRBJ2-4; tentative D call: TRBD2 (6 bases). The CDR3 covers 17 residues. V lost 7 bases and J 0 bases, leaving 19 bases between the germline ends. The V gene's germline CDR1 is SNHLY and CDR2 FYNNEI. The CDR3 DNA reads TGTGCCAGCATCCTCCCGCAACCGGGACTAGCCAAAAACATTCAGTACTTC. This gives the protein CASILPQPGLAKNIQYF.

This clone was recorded once. This chain connects TRBV18 to TRBJ2-3; 7 nucleotides agree with TRBD2. The CDR3 is made up of 14 amino acids. V shed 2 bases, J shed 1 base, and the junction held 0 bases outside the gene matches. From germline, CDR1 is KGHSH and CDR2 LQKENI. The CDR3 loop is CASSPGGGTDTQYF. The CDR3 region has the DNA TGTGCCAGCTCACCAGGGGGGGGCACAGATACGCAGTATTTT.

The CDR3 spells CASSLEGTGGYEQYF. The DNA of the CDR3 is TGTGCCAGCAGCTTAGAAGGGACAGGGGGCTACGAGCAGTACTTC. The chain uses TRBV7-2 and TRBJ2-7; TRBD1 matches 11 bases. Per germline, CDR1 SGHTA and CDR2 FQGNSA. The CDR3 spans 15 residues. V trimming: 1 base; J trimming: 3 bases; junction bases outside the gene matches: 2.

This clone was observed a single time. The V gene is TRBV15, the J gene TRBJ2-1; D remains unclear. CDR3 length: 17 amino acids. Germline V gene sequence: CDR1 LNHNV, CDR2 YYDKDF (reference sequence). Deletions cut 0 bases from V and 0 bases from J, with 12 bases between. As DNA, the CDR3 is TGTGCCACCAGCAGAGATATCCCTCCGAGCTCCTACAATGAGCAGTTCTTC. It specifies CATSRDIPPSSYNEQFF.

Comments on this clone: In the same sample, other DNA sequences code for this CDR3. The chain carries TRBV12-3 or TRBV12-4 and TRBJ1-5, with a tentative D call TRBD1 (6 bases). The CDR3 runs 13 residues. V was shortened by 2 bases and J by 7 bases, with 9 bases between the two germline ends. CDR3 in DNA: TGTGCCAGCAGTTTACGGGGGGGCCAGCCCCAGCATTTT. It yields the protein CASSLRGGQPQHF.

V usage is TRBV24-1 and J usage is TRBJ1-5, with 8 bases lining up with TRBD1. The junction had 3 bases not matched to a gene; V was cut back by 9 bases and J by 6 bases. CDR1 and CDR2 from the germline V gene are KGHDR and SFDVKD. The CDR3 has 12 residues. The CDR3 sequence is CATATGAQPQHF. Here the CDR3 DNA reads TGTGCCACCGCGACAGGGGCTCAGCCCCAGCATTTT.

The rearrangement uses TRBV25-1 and TRBJ1-2; the D gene is possibly TRBD1 (6 bases). The CDR3 contains 17 residues. Germline CDR1 reads MGHDK; CDR2 reads SYGVNS. Trimming stripped 3 bases from V and 4 bases from J, with 21 bases between. The CDR3 coding sequence is TGTGCCAGCAGTGATCCAGGTGGGACAACGAGCGGCTATGGCTACACCTTC. Residues: CASSDPGGTTSGYGYTF.

The CDR3, as DNA: TGTGCCAGCAGTTACAGGGGGGGAAAGGAGACCCAGTACTTC. Amino acid sequence: CASSYRGGKETQYF. The chain has TRBV6-2 or TRBV6-3 and TRBJ2-5, with a tentative D call TRBD2 (7 bases). The CDR3 totals 14 residues. With 2 bases removed from V and 5 bases from J, the gap between germline ends came to 12 bases. Germline CDR1 and CDR2: MNHEY and SVGEGT.

CDR3 bases: TGTGCCAGCAGCTCCCGGTACACCGGGGAGCTGTTTTTT. It translates to CASSSRYTGELFF. The V call is TRBV9, the J call TRBJ2-2; D is undetermined. CDR3 size: 13 residues. Trimming took 4 bases from V and 3 from J, leaving 7 bases between them. Germline V gene data show CDR1 as SGDLS and CDR2 as YYNGEE.

The J gene is TRBJ2-5, the V gene TRBV5-4; TRBD1 agrees at 9 bases. This CDR3 spans 15 amino acids. Germline V lookup: CDR1 SGHNT, CDR2 YYREEE (reference sequence). Unmatched junction bases numbered 1, after V lost 0 bases and J lost 1 base. The CDR3 loop is CASSLAGQGQETQYF. The CDR3 nucleotides are TGTGCCAGCAGCTTGGCGGGACAGGGCCAAGAGACCCAGTACTTC.

V gene TRBV28 combines with J gene TRBJ2-6; D gene ambiguous. CDR1 MDHEN and CDR2 SYDVKM come from the germline V gene. CDR3 length equals 17 residues. Trimming left V 2 bases short and J 0 bases short, with 11 bases between. CDR3 loop: CASSLSILGSGANVLTF. The CDR3 DNA follows: TGTGCCAGCAGTTTAAGCATACTTGGCTCTGGGGCCAACGTCCTGACTTTC.

The V call is TRBV28, the J call TRBJ2-6; no definite D call. Germline V lookup: CDR1 MDHEN, CDR2 SYDVKM. The CDR3 is 16 residues long. V lost 4 bases and J lost 0, with 10 bases in between. CDR3 region: CASSSYGHSGANVLTF. CDR3 sequence (DNA): TGTGCCAGCAGTTCGTACGGTCACTCTGGGGCCAACGTCCTGACTTTC.

The chain couples TRBV6-5 to TRBJ2-7; weak D call: TRBD1 (7 bases). The germline V gene encodes CDR1 MNHEY and CDR2 SVGAGI. Trimming took 0 bases from V and 3 from J, leaving 15 bases between them. The CDR3 loop spans 16 amino acids. CDR3 DNA: TGTGCCAGCAGTTACTCGGCGGGACAGATTTTCTACGAGCAGTACTTC. Protein product: CASSYSAGQIFYEQYF.

CDR3: CASSLTLKDTQYF. CDR3 bases: TGTGCCAGCAGTCTCACTTTGAAAGATACGCAGTATTTT. The chain employs TRBV28 and TRBJ2-3; D is ambiguous. Trimming left V 5 bases short and J 5 bases short, with 11 bases between. Germline CDR1 and CDR2: MDHEN and SYDVKM. The CDR3 runs 13 residues.

The chain has TRBV6-4 and TRBJ2-2; D is perhaps TRBD1 (5 bases). Germline V gives CDR1 MRHNA, CDR2 SNTAGT. Trimming removed 5 bases from V and 7 bases from J, with 11 bases in between. The CDR3 runs to 13 residues. CDR3 protein: CASSRGSGGELFF. DNA of the CDR3: TGTGCCAGCAGTAGGGGATCGGGCGGGGAGCTGTTTTTT.

The genes are TRBV5-6 and TRBJ2-7, with a tentative D call TRBD2 (6 bases). Germline V CDR1 and CDR2: SGHDT, YYEEEE. Trimming left V 5 bases short and J 1 base short, with 13 bases between. The CDR3 extends over 14 amino acids. CDR3 DNA: TGTGCCAGCAGGGGGAGGCCCGGATCCTACGAGCAGTACTTC. Translated, it gives CASRGRPGSYEQYF.

The CDR3 DNA reads as TGTGCCAGCAGTTTATCTATAGACACAGATACGCAGTATTTT. Translation gives CASSLSIDTDTQYF. V usage is TRBV27 and J usage is TRBJ2-3; no clear D gene. This CDR3 contains 14 residues. Germline lookup yields CDR1 MNHEY and CDR2 SMNVEV (reference sequence). Trimming cost V 0 bases and J 2 bases, with 6 bases left between them.

This chain links TRBV6-5 with TRBJ1-4, with TRBD1 as a possible D gene (5 bases). The CDR3 length is 15 residues. V was pared by 8 bases and J by 0 bases, with 13 bases between. The germline gives CDR1 MNHEY, CDR2 SVGAGI. The CDR3 loop reads CASSAGTTTNEKLFF. As DNA, the CDR3 is TGTGCCAGCTCGGCAGGGACTACAACTAATGAAAAACTGTTTTTT.

This chain connects TRBV5-1 to TRBJ1-6, with a tentative D call TRBD1 (6 bases). The germline V gene has CDR1 SGHRS and CDR2 YFSETQ. The CDR3 is made up of 15 amino acids. V was cut by 5 bases and J by 5 bases, with 14 bases left in between. This CDR3 reads CASSTGKLNNSPLHF. CDR3 in DNA: TGCGCCAGCAGTACAGGGAAACTTAATAATTCACCCCTCCACTTT.

The chain carries TRBV19 and TRBJ1-1, with TRBD1 as a possible D gene (6 bases). Trimming stripped 3 bases from V and 6 bases from J, with 23 bases between. The length of the CDR3 is 17 residues. Germline loops: CDR1 LNHDA, CDR2 SQIVND (reference sequence). In nucleotides, the CDR3 is TGTGCCAGTAGTATCATCAGGGGCACGTACAATAGCCCTGAAGCTTTCTTT. This encodes CASSIIRGTYNSPEAFF.